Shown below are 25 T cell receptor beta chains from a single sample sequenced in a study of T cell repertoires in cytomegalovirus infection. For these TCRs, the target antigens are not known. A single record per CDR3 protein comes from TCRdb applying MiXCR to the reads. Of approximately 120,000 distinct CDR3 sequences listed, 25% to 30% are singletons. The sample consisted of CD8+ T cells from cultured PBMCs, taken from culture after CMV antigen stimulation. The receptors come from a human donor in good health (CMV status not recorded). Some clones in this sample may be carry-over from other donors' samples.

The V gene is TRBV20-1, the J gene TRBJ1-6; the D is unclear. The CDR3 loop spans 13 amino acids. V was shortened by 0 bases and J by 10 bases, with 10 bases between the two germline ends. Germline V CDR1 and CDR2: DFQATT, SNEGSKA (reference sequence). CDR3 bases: TGCAGTGCTAGAGATGGAAGGATGTCACCCCTCCACTTT. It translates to CSARDGRMSPLHF.

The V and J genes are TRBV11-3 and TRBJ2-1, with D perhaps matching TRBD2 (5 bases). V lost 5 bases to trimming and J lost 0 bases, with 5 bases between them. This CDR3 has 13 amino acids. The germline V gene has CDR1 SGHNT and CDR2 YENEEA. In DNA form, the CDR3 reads TGTGCCAGCAGCGCGGGCTCCTACAATGAGCAGTTCTTC. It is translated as CASSAGSYNEQFF.

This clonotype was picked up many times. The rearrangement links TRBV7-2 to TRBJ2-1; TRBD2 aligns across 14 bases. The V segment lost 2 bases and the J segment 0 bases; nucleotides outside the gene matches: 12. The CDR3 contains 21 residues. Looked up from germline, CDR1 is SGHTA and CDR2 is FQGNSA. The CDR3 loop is CASSLPGTSGGYTSSYNEQFF. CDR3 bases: TGTGCCAGCAGCTTACCCGGGACTAGCGGGGGTTACACGAGCTCCTACAATGAGCAGTTCTTC.

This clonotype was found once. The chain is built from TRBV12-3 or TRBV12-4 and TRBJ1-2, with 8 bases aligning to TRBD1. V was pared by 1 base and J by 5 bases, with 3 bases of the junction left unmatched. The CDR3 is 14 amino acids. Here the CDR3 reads CASSLGDRMYGYTF. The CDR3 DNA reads TGTGCCAGCAGTTTAGGGGACAGGATGTATGGCTACACCTTC.

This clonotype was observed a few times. CDR3 DNA sequence: TGTGCCAGTAGCCTACACCTCATGAACACTGAAGCTTTCTTT. Its protein product is CASSLHLMNTEAFF. This chain joins TRBV19 and TRBJ1-1; no clear D. Germline loops: CDR1 LNHDA, CDR2 SQIVND (reference sequence). Trimming removed 6 bases from V and 0 bases from J, with 11 bases in between. The CDR3 is 14 residues long.

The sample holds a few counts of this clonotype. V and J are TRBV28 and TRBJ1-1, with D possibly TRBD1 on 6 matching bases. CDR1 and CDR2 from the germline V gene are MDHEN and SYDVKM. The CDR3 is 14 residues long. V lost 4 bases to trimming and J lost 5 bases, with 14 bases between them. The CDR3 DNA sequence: TGTGCCAGCAGTTCCCCGGGGGGCGGGACTGAAGCTTTCTTT. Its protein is CASSSPGGGTEAFF.

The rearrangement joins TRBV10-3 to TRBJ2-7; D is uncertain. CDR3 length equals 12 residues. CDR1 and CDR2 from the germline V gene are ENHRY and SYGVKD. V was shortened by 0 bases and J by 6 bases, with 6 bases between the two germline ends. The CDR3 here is CAISESLPEQYF. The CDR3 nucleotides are TGTGCCATCAGTGAGTCTCTGCCCGAGCAGTACTTC.

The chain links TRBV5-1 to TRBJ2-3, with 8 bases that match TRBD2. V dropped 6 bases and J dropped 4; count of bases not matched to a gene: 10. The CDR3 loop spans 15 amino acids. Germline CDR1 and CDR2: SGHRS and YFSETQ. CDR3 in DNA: TGCGCCAGCACCCAGACAGGCGGGGGGTCAGATACGCAGTATTTT. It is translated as CASTQTGGGSDTQYF.

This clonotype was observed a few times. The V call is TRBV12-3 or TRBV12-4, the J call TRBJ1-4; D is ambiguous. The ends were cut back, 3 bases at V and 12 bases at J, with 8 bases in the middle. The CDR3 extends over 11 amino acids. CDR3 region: CASSFGVELFF. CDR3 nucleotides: TGTGCCAGCAGTTTTGGGGTTGAACTGTTTTTT.

CDR3 DNA sequence: TGCGCCAGCAGCTCGGCGACAGGGGGTATTATAGATACGCAGTATTTT. Translation gives CASSSATGGIIDTQYF. V and J are TRBV5-1 and TRBJ2-3, with 9 nucleotides matching TRBD1. Germline-derived CDR1 and CDR2 are SGHRS and YFSETQ. CDR3 length: 16 amino acids. Losses at the gene ends were 3 bases for V and 5 bases for J; bases not matched to a gene: 10.

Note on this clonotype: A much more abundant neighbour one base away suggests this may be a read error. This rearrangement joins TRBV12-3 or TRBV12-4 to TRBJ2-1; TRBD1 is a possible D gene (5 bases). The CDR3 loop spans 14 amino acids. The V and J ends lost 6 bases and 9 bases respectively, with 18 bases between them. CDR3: CASSRTLDISEQFF. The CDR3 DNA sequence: TGTGCCAGCAGCCGAACCCTGGACATCTCTGAGCAGTTCTTC.

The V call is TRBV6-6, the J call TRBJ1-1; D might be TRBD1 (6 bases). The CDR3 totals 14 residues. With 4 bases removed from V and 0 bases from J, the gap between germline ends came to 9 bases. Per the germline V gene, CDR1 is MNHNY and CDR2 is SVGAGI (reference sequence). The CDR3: CASSSGGLNTEAFF. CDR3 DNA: TGTGCCAGCAGTTCCGGGGGCTTGAACACTGAAGCTTTCTTT.

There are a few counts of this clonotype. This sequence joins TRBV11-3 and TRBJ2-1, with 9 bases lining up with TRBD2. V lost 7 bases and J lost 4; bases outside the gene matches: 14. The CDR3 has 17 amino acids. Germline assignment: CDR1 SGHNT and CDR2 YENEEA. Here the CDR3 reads CASTRSSGVPLYNEQFF. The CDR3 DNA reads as TGTGCCAGCACCCGTTCTAGCGGGGTCCCCCTTTACAATGAGCAGTTCTTC.

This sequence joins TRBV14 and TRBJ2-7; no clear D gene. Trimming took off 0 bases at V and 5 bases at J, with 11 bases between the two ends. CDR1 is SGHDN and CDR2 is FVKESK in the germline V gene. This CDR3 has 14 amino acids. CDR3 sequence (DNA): TGTGCCAGCAGCCAAGATCTGGCACACGACGAGCAGTACTTC. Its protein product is CASSQDLAHDEQYF.

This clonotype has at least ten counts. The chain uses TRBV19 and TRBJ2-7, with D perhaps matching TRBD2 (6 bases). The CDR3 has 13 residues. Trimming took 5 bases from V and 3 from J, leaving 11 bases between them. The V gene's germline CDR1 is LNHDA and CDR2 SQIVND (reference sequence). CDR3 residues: CASSGDGGYEQYF. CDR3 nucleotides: TGTGCCAGTAGTGGGGACGGGGGCTACGAGCAGTACTTC. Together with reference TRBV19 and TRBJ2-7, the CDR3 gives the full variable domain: DGGITQSPKYLFRKEGQNVTLSCEQNLNHDAMYWYRQDPGQGLRLIYYSQIVNDFQKGDIAEGYSVSREKKESFPLTVTSAQKNPTAFYLCASSGDGGYEQYFGPGTRLTVT.

The chain's CDR3 is CASSIQAGANVLTF. The CDR3 DNA sequence: TGTGCCAGTAGTATCCAAGCTGGGGCCAACGTCCTGACTTTC. The chain recombines TRBV19 with TRBJ2-6, with no clear D. The CDR3 extends over 14 amino acids. V lost 3 bases to trimming and J lost 2 bases, with 5 bases between them. Germline CDR1 LNHDA, CDR2 SQIVND (reference sequence).

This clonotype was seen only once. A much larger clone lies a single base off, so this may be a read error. The CDR3 coding sequence is TGTGCCAGCAGCCACCGGGACAGCTACGAGCAGTACTTC. This encodes CASSHRDSYEQYF. J is TRBJ2-7 and V is TRBV6-1; TRBD1 agrees at 7 bases. The V segment lost 6 bases and the J segment 3 bases; nucleotides outside the gene matches: 5. This CDR3 comprises 13 residues. From germline, CDR1 is MNHNS and CDR2 SASEGT.

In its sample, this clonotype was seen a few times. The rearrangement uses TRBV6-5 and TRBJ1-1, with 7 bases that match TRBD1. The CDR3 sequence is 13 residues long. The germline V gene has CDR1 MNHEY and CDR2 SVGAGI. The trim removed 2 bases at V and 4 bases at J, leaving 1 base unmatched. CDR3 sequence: CASSYRGLTEAFF. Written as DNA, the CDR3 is TGTGCCAGCAGTTACAGGGGGCTCACTGAAGCTTTCTTT.

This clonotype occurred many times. CDR3 region: CASSQDSELSNQPQHF. The CDR3 DNA reads as TGCGCCAGCAGCCAAGATTCAGAACTTAGCAATCAGCCCCAGCATTTT. The J gene is TRBJ1-5, the V gene TRBV4-1; D unresolved. The CDR3 spans 16 residues. Germline V gene sequence: CDR1 MGHRA, CDR2 YSYEKL. Trimming pared 0 bases from V and 0 bases from J, leaving 9 bases between.

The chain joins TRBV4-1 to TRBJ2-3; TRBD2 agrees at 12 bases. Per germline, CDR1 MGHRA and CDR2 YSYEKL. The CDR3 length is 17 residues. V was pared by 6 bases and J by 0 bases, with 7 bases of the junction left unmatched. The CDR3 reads CASRSTSGGASTDTQYF. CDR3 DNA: TGCGCCAGCAGATCGACTAGCGGGGGCGCTAGCACAGATACGCAGTATTTT.

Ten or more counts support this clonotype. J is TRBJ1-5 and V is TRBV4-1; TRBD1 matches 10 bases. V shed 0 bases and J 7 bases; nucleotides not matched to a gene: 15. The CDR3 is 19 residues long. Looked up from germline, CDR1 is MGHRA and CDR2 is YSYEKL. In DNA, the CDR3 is TGCGCCAGCAGCCAAGATTGGTTCAGCTGGGACAGGGGTGGACAGCCCCAGCATTTT. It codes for CASSQDWFSWDRGGQPQHF.

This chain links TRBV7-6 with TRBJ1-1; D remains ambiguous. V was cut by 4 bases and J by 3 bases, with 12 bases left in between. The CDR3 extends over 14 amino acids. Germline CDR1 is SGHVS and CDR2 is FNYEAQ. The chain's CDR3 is CASSSTYSHTEAFF. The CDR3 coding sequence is TGTGCCAGCAGCTCTACGTATAGTCACACTGAAGCTTTCTTT.

The CDR3 sequence: CASTSANEKLFF. The CDR3 coding sequence is TGTGCCAGCACGTCCGCTAATGAAAAACTGTTTTTT. The chain has TRBV19 and TRBJ1-4; no clear D. The length of the CDR3 is 12 residues. Deletions cut 9 bases from V and 3 bases from J, with 8 bases between. Germline values: CDR1 LNHDA, CDR2 SQIVND (reference sequence). Full variable domain (remainder filled in from reference TRBV19 and TRBJ1-4): DGGITQSPKYLFRKEGQNVTLSCEQNLNHDAMYWYRQDPGQGLRLIYYSQIVNDFQKGDIAEGYSVSREKKESFPLTVTSAQKNPTAFYLCASTSANEKLFFGSGTQLSVL.

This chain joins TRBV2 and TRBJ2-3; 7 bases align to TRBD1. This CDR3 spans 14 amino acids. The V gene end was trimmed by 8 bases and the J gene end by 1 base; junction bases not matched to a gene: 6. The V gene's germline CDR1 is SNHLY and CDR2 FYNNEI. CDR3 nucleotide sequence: TGTGCCAGCTACAGGGGATGGGGCACAGATACGCAGTATTTT. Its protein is CASYRGWGTDTQYF.

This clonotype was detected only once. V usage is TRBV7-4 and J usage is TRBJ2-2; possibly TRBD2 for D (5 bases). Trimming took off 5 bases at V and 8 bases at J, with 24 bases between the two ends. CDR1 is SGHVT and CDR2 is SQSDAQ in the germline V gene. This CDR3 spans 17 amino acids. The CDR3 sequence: CASSDSVSSGRMGELFF. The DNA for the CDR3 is TGTGCCAGCAGCGATAGCGTGTCTTCCGGGCGTATGGGGGAGCTGTTTTTT.